This record looks at one T cell receptor beta chain sequence and its context. No antigen is known for it. Within one base of it there is no much larger clone, and no base qualities were kept. The CDR3 runs 14 residues from the cysteine to the phenylalanine. This entry keeps only the CDR3 DNA: 42 bases, framed from base 1. CDR1 and CDR2 were assigned from the germline V gene (reference sequence) as SGHNT and YYREEE. At the junction V is shortened by 4 bases and J by 3 bases, with 14 bases in between. Separate from the roughly 700-subject first cohort, the validation cohort of 95 to 150 subjects was the group to which the donors belonged. Library method: the immunoSEQ multiplex PCR assay. The authors' analysis ran thus. A statistical classification framework was developed to diagnose cytomegalovirus status using the catalog of TCR beta chain sequences. TCRdb stores this immuneACCESS table with in-frame sequences only. Part of the clones is absent; in the studies checked, under half of the shortfall reflects unresolved V genes, and no reason is known for the rest. V, J and clone size derive from that table, while D and trimming were established from the DNA sequence. Across this sample there are 160,000 or so clones, with 87% seen only once. The ten top clones hold more than 1.3% of the sample.

This entry is derived from a study of cytomegalovirus exposure and HLA in healthy donors (dated by TCRdb to 2017 to 2019). As for the study more broadly: A later analysis indicated that the 120 validation repertoires were generated on the platform also employed for the 650 to 850 repertoires of the first cohort. The study was designed to test whether signatures of past pathogen exposure could be identified by cataloging public T cell receptors. A separate validation cohort of approximately 120 different subjects was used in addition to the roughly 700-subject first cohort. The study combined high-throughput TCR immunosequencing, statistical association of individual TCRs with disease status, and machine learning to predict cytomegalovirus infection status.

General study outcomes and caveats: Most TCR sequences were seen in very few donors, while some public TCRs were found in many individuals. The classifier was reported to diagnose cytomegalovirus status with high specificity and sensitivity in both the original and validation cohorts. It was suggested by the authors that the approach could potentially be generalized to other disease states and immunological phenotypes. A few of the identified cytomegalovirus-associated TCR beta chains were confirmed in vitro to be specific for cytomegalovirus antigens. A later analysis lacked HLA typing for the validation cohort, so it scored co-occurrence in that cohort across all 130 or so repertoires. In the study, roughly 160 TCR beta chains were listed as associated with cytomegalovirus. Of the cluster scores, 85% to 95% were above 0 in a later analysis, which found that TCRs clustered in the first cohort also tended to co-occur in the approximately 120 validation repertoires.

Sample: PBMCs. Here the chain combines TRBV5-4 and TRBJ2-7, with no confidently assigned D gene. This sequence was found in a woman in her thirties in good health and CMV-seronegative. The CDR3 protein: CASSLDGSLYEQYF. The DNA is as follows: TGTGCCAGCAGCCTGGACGGTTCCCTCTACGAGCAGTACTTC.